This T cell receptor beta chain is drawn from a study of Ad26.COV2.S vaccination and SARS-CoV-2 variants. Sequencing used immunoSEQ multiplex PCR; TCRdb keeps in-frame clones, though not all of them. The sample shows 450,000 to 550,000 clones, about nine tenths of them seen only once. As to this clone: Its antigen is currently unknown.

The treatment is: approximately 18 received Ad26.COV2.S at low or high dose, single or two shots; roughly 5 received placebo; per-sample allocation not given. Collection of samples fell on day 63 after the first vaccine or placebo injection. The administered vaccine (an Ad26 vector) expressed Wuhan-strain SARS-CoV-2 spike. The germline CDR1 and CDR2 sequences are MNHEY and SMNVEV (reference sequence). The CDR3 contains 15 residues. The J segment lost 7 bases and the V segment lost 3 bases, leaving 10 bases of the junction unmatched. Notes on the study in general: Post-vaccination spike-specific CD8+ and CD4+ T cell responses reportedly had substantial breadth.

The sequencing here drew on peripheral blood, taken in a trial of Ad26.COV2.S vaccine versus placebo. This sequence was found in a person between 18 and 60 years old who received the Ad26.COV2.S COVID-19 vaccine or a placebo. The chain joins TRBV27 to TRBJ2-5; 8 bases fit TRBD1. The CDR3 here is CASSLSGQGRGTQYF. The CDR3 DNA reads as TGTGCCAGCAGTTTGAGCGGACAGGGCCGAGGGACCCAGTACTTC.